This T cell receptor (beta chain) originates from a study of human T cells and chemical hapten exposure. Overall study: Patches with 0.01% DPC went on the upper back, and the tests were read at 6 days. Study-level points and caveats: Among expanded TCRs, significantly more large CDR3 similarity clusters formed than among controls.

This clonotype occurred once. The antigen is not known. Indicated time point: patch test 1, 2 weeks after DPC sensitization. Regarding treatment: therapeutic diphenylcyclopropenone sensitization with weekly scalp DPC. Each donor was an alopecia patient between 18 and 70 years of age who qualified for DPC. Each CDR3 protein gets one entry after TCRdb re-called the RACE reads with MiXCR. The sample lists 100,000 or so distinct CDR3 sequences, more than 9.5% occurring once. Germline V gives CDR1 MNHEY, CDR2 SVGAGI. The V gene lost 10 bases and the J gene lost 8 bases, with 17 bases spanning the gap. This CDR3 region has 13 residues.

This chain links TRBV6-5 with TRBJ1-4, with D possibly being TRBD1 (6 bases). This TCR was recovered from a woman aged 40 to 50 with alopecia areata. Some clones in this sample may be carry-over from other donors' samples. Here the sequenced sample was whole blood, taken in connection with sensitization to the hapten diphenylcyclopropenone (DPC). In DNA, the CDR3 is TGTGCCAACTACGGGGGGCGAGGAGAAAAACTGTTTTTT. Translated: CANYGGRGEKLFF.